One sample yielded the 21 T cell receptor beta chains listed below, sequenced in a study of blood T cell repertoires in COVID-19. Data came from immunoSEQ multiplex PCR; TCRdb stores just in-frame clones and leaves some out. The table has over 200,000 clones, over 80% seen once; the top ten hold under 3%. The sequenced sample consisted of peripheral blood. Every receptor here comes from a woman aged 65 to 85 with active or convalescent COVID-19.

The rearrangement links TRBV18 to TRBJ1-1, with D perhaps TRBD1 (5 bases). V lost 3 bases to trimming and J lost 5 bases, with 16 bases between them. The CDR3 covers 15 residues. From germline, CDR1 is KGHSH and CDR2 LQKENI. CDR3 DNA: TGTGCCAGCTCACCTGGTGGGGCAATGGTAACTGAAGCTTTCTTT. This encodes CASSPGGAMVTEAFF.

J is TRBJ1-1 and V is TRBV28; perhaps TRBD1 as D (5 bases). Germline V gene data show CDR1 as MDHEN and CDR2 as SYDVKM. The CDR3 has 14 amino acids. V lost 3 bases and J lost 5, with 13 bases in between. The CDR3, as DNA: TGTGCCAGCAGTTTTCCGGGGGTTGGGACTGAAGCTTTCTTT. Translated: CASSFPGVGTEAFF.

This clone was found once. V gene TRBV12-3 or TRBV12-4 combines with J gene TRBJ1-1; no reliable D call. V lost 3 bases, J lost 3 bases, and 8 bases lay in between. The CDR3 runs to 13 residues. CDR3 protein: CASSLPGDTEAFF. The CDR3 coding sequence is TGTGCCAGCAGTTTGCCCGGGGACACTGAAGCTTTCTTT.

The rearrangement joins TRBV7-2 to TRBJ2-7, with 8 bases matching TRBD2. Per the germline V gene, CDR1 is SGHTA and CDR2 is FQGNSA. The ends lost 2 bases at V and 4 bases at J; junction bases unmatched: 13. This CDR3 region has 17 residues. The CDR3 region is CASSLSTGATGGYEQYF. The CDR3 DNA reads as TGTGCCAGCAGCTTATCTACCGGGGCGACGGGAGGGTACGAGCAGTACTTC. Based on the CDR3 plus reference TRBV7-2 and TRBJ2-7, the full variable domain is GAGVSQSPSNKVTEKGKDVELRCDPISGHTALYWYRQSLGQGLEFLIYFQGNSAPDKSGLPSDRFSAERTGGSVSTLTIQRTQQEDSAVYLCASSLSTGATGGYEQYFGPGTRLTVT.

The V and J genes are TRBV6-2 or TRBV6-3 and TRBJ2-2, with 11 positions matching TRBD2. The CDR3 loop spans 20 amino acids. The ends lost 0 bases at V and 1 base at J; junction bases unmatched: 10. Germline loops: CDR1 MNHEY, CDR2 SVGEGT. The CDR3 here is CASSYSAGLAGGENTGELFF. The CDR3 bases are TGTGCCAGCAGTTACTCGGCGGGGCTAGCGGGGGGCGAGAACACCGGGGAGCTGTTTTTT.

This chain connects TRBV27 to TRBJ2-7; D gene uncertain. Germline lookup yields CDR1 MNHEY and CDR2 SMNVEV (reference sequence). CDR3 length: 13 residues. The germline V and J ends were trimmed by 3 bases and 6 bases, with 12 bases remaining between them. The DNA of the CDR3 is TGTGCCAGCAGTTTTCTATCAACGGGCGAGCAGTACTTC. Translating it yields CASSFLSTGEQYF.

This sequence joins TRBV10-3 and TRBJ2-4; tentative D call: TRBD2 (6 bases). Trimming cost V 0 bases and J 9 bases, with 15 bases left between them. Germline V CDR1 and CDR2: ENHRY, SYGVKD. CDR3 size: 15 residues. The CDR3 region has the DNA TGTGCCATCAGTGAGTCAGTGGCGGGATCAGCCATTCAGTACTTC. Translated, it gives CAISESVAGSAIQYF.

The genes are TRBV9 and TRBJ2-1, with a tentative D call TRBD2 (6 bases). The germline gives CDR1 SGDLS, CDR2 YYNGEE. The CDR3 has 15 residues. The ends were cut back, 0 bases at V and 4 bases at J, with 11 bases in the middle. CDR3 nucleotide sequence: TGTGCCAGCAGCGTAGAGTGGGAGGTTTACAATGAGCAGTTCTTC. Translation gives CASSVEWEVYNEQFF. Based on the CDR3 plus reference TRBV9 and TRBJ2-1, the full variable domain is DSGVTQTPKHLITATGQRVTLRCSPRSGDLSVYWYQQSLDQGLQFLIQYYNGEERAKGNILERFSAQQFPDLHSELNLSSLELGDSALYFCASSVEWEVYNEQFFGPGTRLTVL.

This clone was observed a single time. J is TRBJ2-1 and V is TRBV11-1, with 8 bases aligning to TRBD2. The germline gives CDR1 SGHAT, CDR2 FQDESV (reference sequence). The V segment lost 0 bases and the J segment 7 bases; nucleotides outside the gene matches: 5. This CDR3 contains 15 residues. CDR3 loop: CASSLAAGEWNEQFF. CDR3 nucleotide sequence: TGTGCCAGCAGCTTAGCAGCGGGGGAATGGAATGAGCAGTTCTTC.

This sequence joins TRBV9 and TRBJ1-4; the match to TRBD1 covers 7 bases. The CDR3 is 14 amino acids. The germline V gene has CDR1 SGDLS and CDR2 YYNGEE. Trimming cost V 6 bases and J 8 bases; bases outside gene matches: 10. The CDR3 region has the DNA TGTGCCAGCAACAGAGGGGGCTCCTCCGAAAAACTGTTTTTT. Its protein is CASNRGGSSEKLFF.

The CDR3 is CASSFPGWGGEPLNGYTF. The CDR3 bases are TGTGCCAGCAGTTTCCCCGGATGGGGAGGCGAACCTTTGAATGGCTACACCTTC. This chain uses TRBV28 with TRBJ1-2; no clear D. This CDR3 comprises 18 residues. The V gene lost 3 bases and the J gene lost 6 bases, with 26 bases spanning the gap. Germline V gene data show CDR1 as MDHEN and CDR2 as SYDVKM.

The gene calls are TRBV3-1 (or the pseudogene TRBV3-2) and TRBJ1-1; perhaps TRBD1 as D (5 bases). The CDR3 totals 15 residues. Trimming stripped 1 base from V and 7 bases from J, with 16 bases between. The V gene's germline CDR1 is LGHDT and CDR2 YNNKEL (reference sequence). The CDR3 reads CASSQVGGLLVEAFF. For the CDR3, the DNA is TGTGCCAGCAGCCAAGTCGGGGGACTCCTGGTTGAAGCTTTCTTT.

V and J are TRBV5-1 and TRBJ2-6; a weak D match, TRBD2 (7 bases). CDR1 is SGHRS, CDR2 YFSETQ, per germline. CDR3 size: 14 residues. Trimming cost V 9 bases and J 8 bases, with 18 bases left between them. In DNA form, the CDR3 reads TGCGCCACCGGCGGGGGCTGGGGGTCCAACGTCCTGACTTTC. Translation gives CATGGGWGSNVLTF.

The chain couples TRBV28 to TRBJ2-1; tentatively, D is TRBD2 (6 bases). The CDR3 sequence is 15 residues long. Germline V gene data show CDR1 as MDHEN and CDR2 as SYDVKM. The V end lost 7 bases, the J end lost 0 bases, and 13 bases lay between the germline ends. The CDR3 DNA is TGTGCCAGCAAAGTCGGGGGTAGCTCCTACAATGAGCAGTTCTTC. This gives the protein CASKVGGSSYNEQFF.

The chain employs TRBV29-1 and TRBJ1-1; TRBD1 agrees at 10 bases. From germline, CDR1 is SQVTM and CDR2 ANQGSEA. There are 15 residues in the CDR3. V lost 6 bases, J lost 3 bases, and 10 bases stayed unmatched. CDR3 nucleotide sequence: TGCAGCGTGGGCCCGACAGGGGGCTTCGACACTGAAGCTTTCTTT. This sequence encodes CSVGPTGGFDTEAFF.

The chain links TRBV4-3 to TRBJ2-5; 9 bases are a match to TRBD1. The CDR3 sequence is 20 residues long. Unmatched junction bases numbered 20, after V lost 2 bases and J lost 4 bases. Germline values: CDR1 LGHNA, CDR2 YSLEER. The CDR3 sequence is CASSQIVPGQGSSRRETQYF. The DNA of the CDR3 is TGCGCCAGCAGCCAAATCGTCCCGGGACAGGGTTCGAGTCGTAGAGAGACCCAGTACTTC.

This clone appeared a single time. The genes are TRBV6-5 and TRBJ1-1; D remains unclear. The germline V gene encodes CDR1 MNHEY and CDR2 SVGAGI. This CDR3 is built from 16 residues. The V end was cut by 0 bases, the J end by 0 bases, with 11 bases between. CDR3 nucleotide sequence: TGTGCCAGCAGTTACTCGAATAGGCGGATGAACACTGAAGCTTTCTTT. Amino acids: CASSYSNRRMNTEAFF.

The rearrangement links TRBV18 to TRBJ1-1, with D unclear. The CDR3 spans 17 residues. Per the germline V gene, CDR1 is KGHSH and CDR2 is LQKENI. Trimming took off 0 bases at V and 5 bases at J, with 19 bases between the two ends. Written as DNA, the CDR3 is TGTGCCAGCTCACCACCACGCTTCTCGGGAAGGTATACTGAAGCTTTCTTT. This gives the protein CASSPPRFSGRYTEAFF.

J is TRBJ1-5 and V is TRBV6-5, with 8 bases lining up with TRBD1. Trimming cost V 8 bases and J 3 bases; bases outside gene matches: 9. CDR3 length equals 15 residues. Germline-derived CDR1 and CDR2 are MNHEY and SVGAGI. CDR3: CASGAKDRVNQPQHF. DNA of the CDR3: TGTGCCAGCGGGGCCAAGGACAGGGTCAATCAGCCCCAGCATTTT.

This clone was seen just once. This chain connects TRBV18 to TRBJ1-3; D unresolved. The CDR3 runs 13 residues. Trimming stripped 5 bases from V and 2 bases from J, with 7 bases between. Germline assignment: CDR1 KGHSH and CDR2 LQKENI. The CDR3 loop is CASSEGTGNTIYF. The CDR3 region has the DNA TGTGCCAGCTCAGAGGGCACTGGAAACACCATATATTTT.

This chain uses TRBV3-1 (or the pseudogene TRBV3-2) with TRBJ1-2, with 7 positions matching TRBD1. V lost 4 bases to trimming and J lost 6 bases; unmatched junction nucleotides: 8. Germline values: CDR1 LGHDT, CDR2 YNNKEL (reference sequence). This CDR3 is 14 amino acids long. CDR3 amino acids: CASSLRGTVDGYTF. The CDR3 bases are TGTGCCAGCAGCCTCCGGGGGACAGTCGATGGCTACACCTTC.